Below, one T cell receptor (beta chain) is given with its context. Its antigen remains unidentified. The data derive from a study of cytomegalovirus exposure and HLA in healthy donors. Study-level background: An earlier analysis identified approximately 110 million unique TCR beta sequences in approximately 190 million T cells. Early release data held about 85 million unique TCRs from HLA-typed donors. General study results and limits: According to the study, 160 or so TCR beta chains were cytomegalovirus-associated.

Each of the donors was a healthy bone marrow donor. Primers for the PCR totalled 60 Vbeta and 13 Jbeta. Clones were read by immunoSEQ multiplex PCR, and TCRdb kept only the in-frame ones, dropping some. The sample contains fewer than 130,000 clones, more than 65% of which appear only once. This TCR was recovered from a man younger than 45 in good health and CMV-seropositive. Material: PBMCs.

Written as DNA, the CDR3 is TGTGCCAGTCAAGACAGCCGCAATGAAAAACTGTTTTTT. Translated: CASQDSRNEKLFF. The chain has TRBV19 and TRBJ1-4; weak D call: TRBD1 (5 bases). The CDR3 is 13 residues long. Germline lookup yields CDR1 LNHDA and CDR2 SQIVND (reference sequence). V was trimmed by 8 bases and J by 5 bases, leaving 12 bases between them.